This T cell receptor (beta chain) was sequenced during a study of type 1 regulatory T cells. At the level of the study: T-allo10 is a Tr1-enriched, alloantigen-specific CD4 T cell product made in vitro. Study-level results: Compared with non-Tr1 cells, Tr1 cells showed a narrower TCR repertoire.

Via MiXCR, TCRdb re-called the reads, giving one row per CDR3 protein. In the table there are around 5,000 distinct CDR3 sequences, about 24% of which are singletons. Germline loops: CDR1 MNHNS, CDR2 SASEGT. This CDR3 has 15 amino acids. V was trimmed by 6 bases and J by 0 bases, leaving 13 bases between them. Turning to this clonotype: The antigen remains unidentified.

The V call is TRBV6-1, the J call TRBJ2-3; unclear D gene. The sequence was collected from a human donor in good health. The sequencing input was cultured type 1 regulatory T (Tr1) cells, either the whole culture or a sorted fraction (not recorded which). CDR3 in DNA: TGTGCCAGCAGGATGGGGTCTCCTAGCACAGATACGCAGTATTTT. Amino acids: CASRMGSPSTDTQYF.